Following are 12 T cell receptor beta chains from one sample sequenced in a study of blood T cell repertoires in COVID-19. Some clones are missing from TCRdb's copy, which holds only in-frame ones; the method was immunoSEQ multiplex PCR. Here the sample spans about 250,000 clones, 80% to 90% being singletons. The sequenced sample was PBMCs or T cells enriched from blood (not recorded which). The receptors here all came from a woman in her thirties or forties who had been exposed to COVID-19.

A single count supports this clone. V is TRBV2 and J is TRBJ1-6; the match to TRBD1 covers 8 bases. CDR3 length: 15 residues. Per germline, CDR1 SNHLY and CDR2 FYNNEI. V trimming: 1 base; J trimming: 9 bases; junction bases outside the gene matches: 5. The CDR3 is CASSEGYRGASPLHF. CDR3 nucleotides: TGTGCCAGCAGTGAAGGTTACAGGGGGGCTTCACCCCTCCACTTT.

The chain uses TRBV11-2 and TRBJ2-7, with a possible D match to TRBD1 (6 bases). CDR3 length: 14 residues. Germline CDR1 SGHAT, CDR2 FQNNGV. Trimming pared 6 bases from V and 3 bases from J, leaving 15 bases between. This CDR3 reads CASSPGQQFYEQYV. The CDR3 DNA sequence: TGTGCCAGCAGTCCGGGACAACAATTCTACGAGCAGTACGTC.

The genes are TRBV5-1 and TRBJ1-1; no definite D call. The CDR3 totals 13 residues. CDR1 and CDR2 (germline): SGHRS, YFSETQ. Trimming shortened V by 4 bases and J by 2 bases, and 9 bases separated the two germline ends. DNA for the CDR3: TGCGCCAGCAGCCCCCTTCCTAACACTGAAGCTTTCTTT. This codes for CASSPLPNTEAFF.

The chain uses TRBV6-2 or TRBV6-3 and TRBJ2-1; possibly TRBD2 for D (5 bases). The V end was cut by 3 bases, the J end by 6 bases, with 12 bases between. CDR1 is MNHEY, CDR2 SVGEGT, per germline. CDR3 size: 14 residues. The CDR3 sequence is CASSYLDSVNEQFF. DNA for the CDR3: TGTGCCAGCAGTTATTTGGATAGCGTCAATGAGCAGTTCTTC.

This clone was picked up a small number of times. The chain joins TRBV4-2 to TRBJ2-3; maybe TRBD1 (5 bases). V lost 2 bases and J 6 bases, leaving 15 bases between the germline ends. Per the germline V gene, CDR1 is LGHNA and CDR2 is YNFKEQ. The CDR3 is 15 residues long. The CDR3 here is CASSQQGQGMDTQYF. In nucleotides, the CDR3 is TGTGCCAGCAGCCAACAGGGCCAGGGTATGGATACGCAGTATTTT.

This chain links TRBV7-2 with TRBJ1-5; D unclear. The CDR3 totals 16 residues. The germline CDR1 and CDR2 sequences are SGHTA and FQGNSA. The germline V and J ends were trimmed by 5 bases and 2 bases, with 16 bases remaining between them. The CDR3 DNA follows: TGTGCCAGCAGCGCAGGATTGGCGTCGGGCAATCAGCCCCAGCATTTT. Translated: CASSAGLASGNQPQHF.

The table lists this clone with a count of one. This chain links TRBV30 with TRBJ1-4; perhaps TRBD1 as D (6 bases). Germline values: CDR1 GTSNPN, CDR2 SVGIG (reference sequence). Between the trimmed V and J ends, which lost 2 bases and 5 bases, there was a span of 9 bases. This CDR3 has 13 residues. The CDR3 DNA follows: TGTGCCTGGAGTCCAGGGGAAAATGAAAAACTGTTTTTT. Protein: CAWSPGENEKLFF.

The chain couples TRBV27 to TRBJ1-4, with D perhaps TRBD1 (6 bases). Germline V gene data show CDR1 as MNHEY and CDR2 as SMNVEV (reference sequence). V lost 4 bases, J lost 0 bases, and 15 bases lay in between. CDR3 length: 17 residues. The chain's CDR3 is CASSSQRQATTNEKLFF. CDR3 nucleotide sequence: TGTGCCAGCAGTTCCCAACGACAGGCAACAACTAATGAAAAACTGTTTTTT.

This rearrangement joins TRBV27 to TRBJ2-3, with a tentative D call TRBD1 (6 bases). CDR1 is MNHEY, CDR2 SMNVEV, per germline (reference sequence). CDR3 size: 13 residues. Trimming left V 6 bases short and J 2 bases short, with 9 bases between. In DNA form, the CDR3 reads TGTGCCAGCAGGGCAGGGGTCACAGATACGCAGTATTTT. As protein: CASRAGVTDTQYF.

The chain combines TRBV4-3 with TRBJ2-2; 8 bases are a match to TRBD1. V gave up 5 bases and J gave up 6 bases; unmatched junction bases: 2. The germline V gene encodes CDR1 LGHNA and CDR2 YSLEER. The CDR3 spans 13 residues. CDR3 bases: TGCGCCAGCAGCAGGACAGGGTCCGGGGAGCTGTTTTTT. Residues: CASSRTGSGELFF.

The rearrangement uses TRBV11-3 and TRBJ2-3; 7 bases are shared with TRBD1. There are 13 residues in the CDR3. Germline CDR1 SGHNT, CDR2 YENEEA. The J segment lost 6 bases and the V segment lost 5 bases, leaving 5 bases of the junction unmatched. The chain's CDR3 is CASSTGEGDTQYF. The CDR3 nucleotides are TGTGCCAGCAGCACAGGGGAAGGGGATACGCAGTATTTT.

This clone appeared a single time. J is TRBJ1-1 and V is TRBV12-3 or TRBV12-4; 9 bases are a match to TRBD1. The CDR3 has 12 residues. V lost 10 bases to trimming and J lost 5 bases; unmatched junction nucleotides: 5. CDR3 bases: TGTGCCACCACAGGGGGCTGGACTGAAGCTTTCTTT. The encoded protein is CATTGGWTEAFF.